Following are 14 T cell receptor beta chains from one sample sequenced in a study of T cell responses to AZD1222 COVID-19 vaccine. Measured with immunoSEQ multiplex PCR; TCRdb has only the in-frame clones, and not every one. The profile shows approximately 89,000 clones, 70% to 90% of them singletons. The sequencing here drew on peripheral blood, taken 28 days after the second AZD1222 dose. The receptor set was obtained from an adult who received the AZD1222 COVID-19 vaccine.

About this clone itself: One end of the junction is discordant with germline, which a read error may explain. This chain links TRBV5-6 with TRBJ2-7, with D uncertain. There are 14 residues in the CDR3. CDR1 is SGHDT and CDR2 is YYEEEE in the germline V gene. The CDR3 sequence: CASRLAGSSYEQYF. The CDR3 region has the DNA TGTGCCAGCAGATTGGCAGGCTCCTCCTACGAGCAGTACTTC.

V is TRBV4-2 and J is TRBJ2-3; 7 bases are shared with TRBD2. The CDR3 totals 19 residues. Germline CDR1 is LGHNA and CDR2 is YNFKEQ. V lost 0 bases, J lost 6 bases, and 18 bases stayed unmatched. CDR3 amino acids: CASSQESRDYPSPVDTQYF. The CDR3 DNA reads as TGTGCCAGCAGCCAAGAATCAAGGGACTACCCTTCGCCCGTCGATACGCAGTATTTT.

CDR3 coding DNA: TGTGCCAGCAGTTTAGGGCTAGCGGGTGACTACGAGCAGTACTTC. This gives the protein CASSLGLAGDYEQYF. V usage is TRBV28 and J usage is TRBJ2-7, with 8 bases identical to TRBD2. The CDR3 extends over 15 amino acids. CDR1 is MDHEN, CDR2 SYDVKM, per germline. The V gene end was trimmed by 2 bases and the J gene end by 3 bases; junction bases not matched to a gene: 6.

The genes are TRBV18 and TRBJ1-2; D is uncertain. The CDR3 length is 15 residues. The ends were cut back, 3 bases at V and 5 bases at J, with 16 bases in the middle. Germline assignment: CDR1 KGHSH and CDR2 LQKENI. The CDR3 nucleotides read TGTGCCAGCTCACCGGACCGGGATAACCGTTATGGCTACACCTTC. Its translation is CASSPDRDNRYGYTF.

V is TRBV15 and J is TRBJ2-7; D might be TRBD2 (6 bases). Germline-derived CDR1 and CDR2 are LNHNV and YYDKDF (reference sequence). The CDR3 runs to 14 residues. Trimming removed 8 bases at V and 6 bases at J, with 20 bases between. CDR3 in amino acids: CATRGVAGAREQYF. The CDR3 DNA reads TGTGCCACCCGCGGGGTAGCCGGCGCGCGCGAGCAGTACTTC.

This clone has only a few counts. The chain has TRBV28 and TRBJ1-1; weak D call: TRBD1 (5 bases). Germline V CDR1 and CDR2: MDHEN, SYDVKM. The CDR3 runs to 16 residues. Trimming cost V 4 bases and J 1 base, with 16 bases left between them. CDR3 loop: CASSSPGGRENTEAFF. CDR3 in DNA: TGTGCCAGCAGTTCCCCCGGGGGTAGGGAGAACACTGAAGCTTTCTTT.

The CDR3: CASKRGSNTEAFF. The DNA of the CDR3 is TGCGCCAGCAAACGGGGGTCAAACACTGAAGCTTTCTTT. V usage is TRBV5-1 and J usage is TRBJ1-1; TRBD1 might be the D (5 bases). Trimming pared 6 bases from V and 2 bases from J, leaving 11 bases between. Germline CDR1 reads SGHRS; CDR2 reads YFSETQ. This CDR3 is built from 13 residues.

The V call is TRBV3-1 (or the pseudogene TRBV3-2), the J call TRBJ1-6; 7 bases are a match to TRBD1. The CDR3 extends over 15 amino acids. With 1 base clipped from V and 5 bases from J, the junction kept 2 bases outside the gene matches. Germline assignment: CDR1 LGHDT and CDR2 YNNKEL (reference sequence). As DNA, the CDR3 is TGTGCCAGCAGCCAAGGGGACAGAGATAATTCACCCCTCCACTTT. It translates to CASSQGDRDNSPLHF.

J is TRBJ1-2 and V is TRBV6-5; D ambiguous. This CDR3 comprises 12 residues. V lost 7 bases, J lost 7 bases, and 13 bases lay in between. Germline V gene lookup returns CDR1 MNHEY and CDR2 SVGAGI. In DNA form, the CDR3 reads TGTGCCAGCATCCTCTCGGAGGTTGGCTACACCTTC. As protein: CASILSEVGYTF.

This chain connects TRBV28 to TRBJ2-1; D not resolved. The CDR3 is 15 amino acids. The germline V gene has CDR1 MDHEN and CDR2 SYDVKM. V was shortened by 6 bases and J by 0 bases, with 12 bases between the two germline ends. This CDR3 is CASSPASASYNEQFF. The CDR3 DNA reads as TGTGCCAGCAGCCCTGCGAGTGCCTCCTACAATGAGCAGTTCTTC.

As DNA, the CDR3 is TGTGCCAGCAGCAAGACAGGGAAGGGCAATCAGCCCCAGCATTTT. Protein: CASSKTGKGNQPQHF. This rearrangement joins TRBV6-5 to TRBJ1-5; 7 bases map to TRBD1. The CDR3 is made up of 15 amino acids. Germline V gene data show CDR1 as MNHEY and CDR2 as SVGAGI. With 6 bases clipped from V and 2 bases from J, the junction kept 7 bases outside the gene matches.

V gene TRBV7-2 combines with J gene TRBJ1-2; D possibly corresponds to TRBD1 (5 bases). Trimming took 1 base from V and 4 from J, leaving 16 bases between them. Germline V lookup: CDR1 SGHTA, CDR2 FQGNSA. This CDR3 spans 16 amino acids. CDR3 loop: CASSLGLWGAGYGYTF. CDR3 DNA: TGTGCCAGCAGCTTAGGCCTTTGGGGCGCGGGCTATGGCTACACCTTC.

V and J are TRBV30 and TRBJ1-5; D not certain. Trimming removed 2 bases from V and 0 bases from J, with 8 bases in between. The length of the CDR3 is 14 residues. Germline CDR1 reads GTSNPN; CDR2 reads SVGIG (reference sequence). Here the CDR3 reads CAWSRGSSNQPQHF. The CDR3, as DNA: TGTGCCTGGAGTCGGGGAAGTAGCAATCAGCCCCAGCATTTT.

The CDR3 DNA follows: TGTGCCAGCACCTACCGGGACAGGGGGCCAGATACGCAGTATTTT. This gives the protein CASTYRDRGPDTQYF. V usage is TRBV6-6 and J usage is TRBJ2-3, with 12 bases fitting TRBD1. V trimming: 7 bases; J trimming: 4 bases; junction bases outside the gene matches: 6. The germline V gene encodes CDR1 MNHNY and CDR2 SVGAGI (reference sequence). The CDR3 runs to 15 residues.